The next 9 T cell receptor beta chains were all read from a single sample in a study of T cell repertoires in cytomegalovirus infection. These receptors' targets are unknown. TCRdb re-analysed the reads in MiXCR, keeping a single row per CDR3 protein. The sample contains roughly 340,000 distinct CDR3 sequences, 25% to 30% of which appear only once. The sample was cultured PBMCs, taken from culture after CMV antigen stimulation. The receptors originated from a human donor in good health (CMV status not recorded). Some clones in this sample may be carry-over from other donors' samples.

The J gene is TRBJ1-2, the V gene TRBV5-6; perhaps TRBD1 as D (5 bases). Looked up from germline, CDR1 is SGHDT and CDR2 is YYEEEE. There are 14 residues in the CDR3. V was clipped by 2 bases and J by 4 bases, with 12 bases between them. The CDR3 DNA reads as TGTGCCAGCAGCTTCATCAAGGGGAGCTATGGCTACACCTTC. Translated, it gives CASSFIKGSYGYTF.

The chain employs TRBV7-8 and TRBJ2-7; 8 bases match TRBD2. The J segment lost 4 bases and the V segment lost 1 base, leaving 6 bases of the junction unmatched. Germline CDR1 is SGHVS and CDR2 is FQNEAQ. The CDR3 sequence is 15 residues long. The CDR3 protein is CASSLEAGVVYEQYF. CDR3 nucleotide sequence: TGTGCCAGCAGCTTAGAAGCGGGAGTCGTGTACGAGCAGTACTTC.

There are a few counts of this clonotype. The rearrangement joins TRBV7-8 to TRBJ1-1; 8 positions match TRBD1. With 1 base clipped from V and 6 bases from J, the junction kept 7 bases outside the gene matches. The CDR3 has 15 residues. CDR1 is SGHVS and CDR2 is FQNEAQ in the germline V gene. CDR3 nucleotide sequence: TGTGCCAGCAGCTTAGGCGGACAGGGAACATCTGAAGCTTTCTTT. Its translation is CASSLGGQGTSEAFF.

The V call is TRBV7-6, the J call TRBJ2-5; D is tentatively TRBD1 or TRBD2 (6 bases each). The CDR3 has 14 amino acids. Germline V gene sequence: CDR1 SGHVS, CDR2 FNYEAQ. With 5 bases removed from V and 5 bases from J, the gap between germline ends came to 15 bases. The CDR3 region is CASSLGLQGETQYF. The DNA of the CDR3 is TGTGCCAGCAGCCTGGGACTCCAGGGGGAGACCCAGTACTTC.

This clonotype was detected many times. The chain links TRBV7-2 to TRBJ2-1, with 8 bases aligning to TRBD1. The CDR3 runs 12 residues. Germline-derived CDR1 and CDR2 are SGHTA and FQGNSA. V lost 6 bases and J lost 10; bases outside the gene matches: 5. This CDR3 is CASRWDRPEQFF. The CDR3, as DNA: TGTGCCAGCAGATGGGACAGGCCGGAGCAGTTCTTC.

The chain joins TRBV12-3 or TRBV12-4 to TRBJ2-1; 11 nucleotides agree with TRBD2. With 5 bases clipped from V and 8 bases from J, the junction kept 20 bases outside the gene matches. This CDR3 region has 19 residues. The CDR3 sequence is CASSPGTGGLAGRADEQFF. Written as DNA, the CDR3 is TGTGCCAGCAGTCCCGGGACAGGCGGACTAGCGGGCCGGGCGGATGAGCAGTTCTTC.

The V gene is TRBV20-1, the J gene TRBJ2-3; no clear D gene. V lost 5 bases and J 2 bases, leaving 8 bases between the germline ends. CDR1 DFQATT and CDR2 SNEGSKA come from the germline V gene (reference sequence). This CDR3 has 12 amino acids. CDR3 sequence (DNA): TGCAGTGCTTCGTTCAACACAGATACGCAGTATTTT. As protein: CSASFNTDTQYF.

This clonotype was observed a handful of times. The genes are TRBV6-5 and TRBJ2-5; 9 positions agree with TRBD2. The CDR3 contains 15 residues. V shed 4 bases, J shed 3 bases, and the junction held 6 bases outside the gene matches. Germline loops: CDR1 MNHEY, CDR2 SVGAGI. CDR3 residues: CASSFGGRAEETQYF. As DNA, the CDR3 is TGTGCCAGCAGTTTTGGCGGGAGGGCGGAAGAGACCCAGTACTTC.

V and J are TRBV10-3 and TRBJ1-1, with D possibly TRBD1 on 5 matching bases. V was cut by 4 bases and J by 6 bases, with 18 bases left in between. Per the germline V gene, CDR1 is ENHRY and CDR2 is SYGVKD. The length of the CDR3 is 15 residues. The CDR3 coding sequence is TGTGCCATCAGTGGGACACAGGAGGGAGGCCCTGAAGCTTTCTTT. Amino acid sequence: CAISGTQEGGPEAFF.